This T cell receptor (beta chain) was captured by sequencing in a study of T cell repertoires in cytomegalovirus infection. V was trimmed by 0 bases and J by 9 bases, leaving 10 bases between them. Germline values: CDR1 SGHRS, CDR2 YFSETQ. This CDR3 has 13 residues. Notes on this clonotype: Its antigen is not known.

Study conclusions and caveats: The cumulative frequency of public TCR beta families identified carriers of CMV plus the relevant HLA.

TCRdb processed the reads anew with MiXCR; each CDR3 protein has one entry. The table shows a few hundred thousand distinct CDR3 sequences, with 40% occurring only once. Source: cultured PBMCs, taken from culture after CMV antigen stimulation. The receptor was derived from a human donor in good health (CMV status not recorded). Some clones in this sample may be carry-over from other donors' samples. This chain connects TRBV5-1 to TRBJ2-1; no firm D call. This CDR3 reads CASSLAEGIEQFF. The CDR3 DNA sequence: TGCGCCAGCAGCTTGGCCGAAGGAATTGAGCAGTTCTTC.